This T cell receptor (beta chain) was observed in a study of control samples from healthy donors and cancer patients. V lost 2 bases and J 0 bases, leaving 16 bases between the germline ends. CDR1 MDHEN and CDR2 SYDVKM come from the germline V gene. The CDR3 runs 17 residues. The table came from immunoSEQ multiplex PCR; TCRdb's copy has only in-frame clones and leaves some out. Counted here are approximately 83,000 clones, approximately 95% occurring once; the ten biggest clones make up about 1.5%. The sample was blood. This clonotype was obtained from a woman aged 25 to 39 in good health. The rearrangement uses TRBV28 and TRBJ1-1; D is ambiguous. CDR3 coding DNA: TGTGCCAGCAGTTTAGTAATTAGGACGGGGATGAACACTGAAGCTTTCTTT. It yields the protein CASSLVIRTGMNTEAFF.